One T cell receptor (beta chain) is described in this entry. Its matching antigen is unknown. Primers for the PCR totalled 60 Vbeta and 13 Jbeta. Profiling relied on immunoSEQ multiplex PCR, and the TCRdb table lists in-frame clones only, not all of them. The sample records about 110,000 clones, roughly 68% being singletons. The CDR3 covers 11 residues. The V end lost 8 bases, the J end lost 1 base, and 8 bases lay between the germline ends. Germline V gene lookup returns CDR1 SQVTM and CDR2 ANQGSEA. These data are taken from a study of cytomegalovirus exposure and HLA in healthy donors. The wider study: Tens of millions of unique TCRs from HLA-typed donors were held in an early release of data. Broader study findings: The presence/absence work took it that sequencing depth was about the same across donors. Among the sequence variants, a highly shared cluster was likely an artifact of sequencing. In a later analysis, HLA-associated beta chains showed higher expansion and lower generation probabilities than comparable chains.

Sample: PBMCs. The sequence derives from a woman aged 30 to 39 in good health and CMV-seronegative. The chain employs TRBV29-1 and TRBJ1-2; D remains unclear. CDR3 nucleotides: TGCAGCATCGACTTTAACTATGGCTACACCTTC. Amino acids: CSIDFNYGYTF. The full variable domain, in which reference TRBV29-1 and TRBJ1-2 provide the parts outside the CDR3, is SAVISQKPSRDICQRGTSLTIQCQVDSQVTMMFWYRQQPGQSLTLIATANQGSEATYESGFVIDKFPISRPNLTFSTLTVSNMSPEDSSIYLCSIDFNYGYTFGSGTRLTVV.